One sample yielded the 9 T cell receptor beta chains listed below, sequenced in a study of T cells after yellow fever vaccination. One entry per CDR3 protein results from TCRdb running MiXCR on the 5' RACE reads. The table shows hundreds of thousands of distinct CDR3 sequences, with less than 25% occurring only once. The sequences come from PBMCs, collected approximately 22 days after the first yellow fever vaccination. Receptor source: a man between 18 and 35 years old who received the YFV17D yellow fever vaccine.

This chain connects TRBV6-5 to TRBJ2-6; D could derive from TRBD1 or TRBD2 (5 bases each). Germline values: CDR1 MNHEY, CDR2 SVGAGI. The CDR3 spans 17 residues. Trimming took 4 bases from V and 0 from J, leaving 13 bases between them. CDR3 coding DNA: TGTGCCAGCAGTTCGGGACGGCCGCGCTCTGGGGCCAACGTCCTGACTTTC. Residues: CASSSGRPRSGANVLTF.

The DNA of the CDR3 is TGTGCCACCAGGGGTCCAGGGTCAAATACGCAGTATTTT. Amino acid sequence: CATRGPGSNTQYF. The chain carries TRBV24-1 and TRBJ2-3; D might be TRBD1 (5 bases). The CDR3 consists of 13 residues. Trimming took 7 bases from V and 7 from J, leaving 14 bases between them. Germline V gene lookup returns CDR1 KGHDR and CDR2 SFDVKD.

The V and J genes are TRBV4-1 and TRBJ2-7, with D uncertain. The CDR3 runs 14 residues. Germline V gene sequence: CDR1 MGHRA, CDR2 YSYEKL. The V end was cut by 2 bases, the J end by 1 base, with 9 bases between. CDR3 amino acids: CASSQPLRSYEQYF. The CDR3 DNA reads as TGCGCCAGCAGCCAACCCCTTCGATCCTACGAGCAGTACTTC.

CDR3 in amino acids: CASSLDFASYYNEQFF. The CDR3 DNA sequence: TGTGCCAGCAGCTTAGATTTTGCTAGTTACTACAATGAGCAGTTCTTC. The V and J genes are TRBV11-2 and TRBJ2-1; D unresolved. The CDR3 contains 16 residues. The germline gives CDR1 SGHAT, CDR2 FQNNGV. V was clipped by 0 bases and J by 3 bases, with 12 bases between them.

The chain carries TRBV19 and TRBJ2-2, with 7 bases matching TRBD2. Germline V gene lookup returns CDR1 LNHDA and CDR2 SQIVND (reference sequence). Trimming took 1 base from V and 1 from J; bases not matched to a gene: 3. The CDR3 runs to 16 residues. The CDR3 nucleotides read TGTGCCAGTAGTATAGTCGGGGGGTGGAACACCGGGGAGCTGTTTTTT. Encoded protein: CASSIVGGWNTGELFF. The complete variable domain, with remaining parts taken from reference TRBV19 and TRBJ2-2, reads DGGITQSPKYLFRKEGQNVTLSCEQNLNHDAMYWYRQDPGQGLRLIYYSQIVNDFQKGDIAEGYSVSREKKESFPLTVTSAQKNPTAFYLCASSIVGGWNTGELFFGEGSRLTVL.

This CDR3 is CASSVGDRGPQETQYF. In DNA form, the CDR3 reads TGTGCCAGCAGCGTAGGGGATCGGGGGCCCCAAGAGACCCAGTACTTC. This rearrangement joins TRBV9 to TRBJ2-5, with D perhaps given as TRBD1 or TRBD2 (6 bases each). V was clipped by 0 bases and J by 1 base, with 13 bases between them. This CDR3 comprises 16 residues. Germline V gives CDR1 SGDLS, CDR2 YYNGEE.

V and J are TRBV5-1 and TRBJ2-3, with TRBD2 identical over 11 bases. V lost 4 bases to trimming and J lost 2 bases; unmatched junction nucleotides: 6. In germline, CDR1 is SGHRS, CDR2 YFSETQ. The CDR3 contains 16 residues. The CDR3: CASSPMTSGVTDTQYF. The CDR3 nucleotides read TGCGCCAGCAGCCCCATGACTAGCGGGGTCACAGATACGCAGTATTTT.

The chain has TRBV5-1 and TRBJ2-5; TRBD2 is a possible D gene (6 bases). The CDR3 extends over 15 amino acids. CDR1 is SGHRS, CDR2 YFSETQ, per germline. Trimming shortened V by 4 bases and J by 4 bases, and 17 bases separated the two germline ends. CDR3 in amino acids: CASSPEPLARETQYF. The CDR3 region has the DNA TGCGCCAGCAGCCCGGAACCCCTAGCGCGAGAGACCCAGTACTTC.

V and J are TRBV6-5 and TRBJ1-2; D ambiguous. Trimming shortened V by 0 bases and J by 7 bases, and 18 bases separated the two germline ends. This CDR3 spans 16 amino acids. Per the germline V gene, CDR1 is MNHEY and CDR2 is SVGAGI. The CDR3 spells CASSYSIFPADSGYTF. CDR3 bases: TGTGCCAGCAGTTACTCGATTTTCCCAGCCGACTCTGGCTACACCTTC.